This TCR beta chain was profiled in a study of early T cells in non-severe SARS-CoV-2 infection. Study overall: Sequenced bulk RNA came from whole blood that was unsorted, and chains were unpaired. Study-level results: VDJdb matching, biased toward anti-spike CD8 responses, missed private and CD4 specificities.

Individual cDNA molecules were tagged with unique molecular identifiers. TCRdb reprocessed the 5' RACE reads via MiXCR and lists one record per CDR3 protein. The table lists about 49,000 distinct CDR3 sequences, about 6.5% of them singletons, with about 3% in the top ten. Germline values: CDR1 LNHDA, CDR2 SQIVND (reference sequence). V was trimmed by 4 bases and J by 3 bases, leaving 9 bases between them. The CDR3 contains 13 residues. This clonotype was seen ten or more times. Its antigen is not known. The clonotype was recovered from an adult who was a healthcare worker with PCR-confirmed SARS-CoV-2 infection or an uninfected control (not recorded which). The material was whole blood, obtained at baseline. The chain is built from TRBV19 and TRBJ1-2; D is possibly TRBD1 (6 bases). In nucleotides, the CDR3 is TGTGCCAGTAGTACTGGACAGCACTATGGCTACACCTTC. It is translated as CASSTGQHYGYTF.